The 10 T cell receptor beta chains below come from one sample, sequenced in a study of T cell responses to AZD1222 COVID-19 vaccine. Profiled with immunoSEQ multiplex PCR; TCRdb holds only in-frame clones, not every one. The repertoire includes about 120,000 clones, around nine tenths of them detected once, and 4% to 4.5% sits in the top ten. Sample: peripheral blood, taken 28 days after the second dose of the MenACWY control vaccine. These receptors originate from an adult who received the MenACWY meningococcal vaccine as a control.

The rearrangement uses TRBV6-5 and TRBJ2-2; no firm D call. Germline V CDR1 and CDR2: MNHEY, SVGAGI. Trimming took 8 bases from V and 5 from J, leaving 15 bases between them. The CDR3 has 14 residues. DNA for the CDR3: TGTGCCAGCTCCCCAGAGTTGAGGACCGGGGAGCTGTTTTTT. It encodes CASSPELRTGELFF.

This clone was seen only once. J is TRBJ1-4 and V is TRBV10-3; D not certain. Germline V gives CDR1 ENHRY, CDR2 SYGVKD. V lost 6 bases and J 2 bases, leaving 10 bases between the germline ends. This CDR3 has 14 residues. The CDR3 loop is CAISENPTNEKLFF. The CDR3, as DNA: TGTGCCATCAGCGAAAATCCCACTAATGAAAAACTGTTTTTT.

The chain carries TRBV28 and TRBJ2-3, with 12 positions matching TRBD2. The CDR3 runs to 18 residues. Looked up from germline, CDR1 is MDHEN and CDR2 is SYDVKM. With V trimmed by 2 bases and J by 0 bases, 6 bases remained unmatched. The CDR3 coding sequence is TGTGCCAGCAGTTTACTAGCGGGAGGGCCCGCTAGCACAGATACGCAGTATTTT. Encoded protein: CASSLLAGGPASTDTQYF.

A few counts support this clone. This chain joins TRBV4-3 and TRBJ2-6, with D perhaps matching TRBD2 (5 bases). The CDR3 spans 18 residues. The ends were cut back, 1 base at V and 0 bases at J, with 13 bases in the middle. Germline V CDR1 and CDR2: LGHNA, YSLEER. This chain's CDR3 is CASSQVGEISSGANVLTF. The CDR3, as DNA: TGCGCCAGCAGCCAAGTCGGGGAGATTTCCTCTGGGGCCAACGTCCTGACTTTC.

This chain joins TRBV19 and TRBJ2-1; D might be TRBD1 (6 bases). CDR3 length: 15 amino acids. Per the germline V gene, CDR1 is LNHDA and CDR2 is SQIVND (reference sequence). The ends were cut back, 0 bases at V and 4 bases at J, with 10 bases in the middle. This chain's CDR3 is CASSIETRGYNEQFF. For the CDR3, the DNA is TGTGCCAGTAGTATAGAAACTAGGGGGTACAATGAGCAGTTCTTC.

This chain connects TRBV29-1 to TRBJ2-3; possible D gene TRBD2, 5 bases. Trimming cost V 5 bases and J 1 base, with 16 bases left between them. Germline V gene data show CDR1 as SQVTM and CDR2 as ANQGSEA. The CDR3 sequence is 15 residues long. The CDR3 protein is CSVMSGSYGTDTQYF. The DNA for the CDR3 is TGCAGCGTTATGTCGGGGAGCTACGGCACAGATACGCAGTATTTT.

The rearrangement links TRBV7-2 to TRBJ1-3, with TRBD1 as a possible D gene (5 bases). Trimming removed 2 bases from V and 0 bases from J, with 8 bases in between. Germline assignment: CDR1 SGHTA and CDR2 FQGNSA. The CDR3 is 15 amino acids. The CDR3, as DNA: TGTGCCAGCAGCTTAAGGGGTTCCTCTGGAAACACCATATATTTT. Translation gives CASSLRGSSGNTIYF.

This clone has only one observation. V is TRBV7-8 and J is TRBJ1-1; D not certain. The CDR3 has 15 amino acids. Germline lookup yields CDR1 SGHVS and CDR2 FQNEAQ. Trimming removed 1 base at V and 1 base at J, with 10 bases between. The CDR3 protein is CASSLGGIRNTEAFF. CDR3 nucleotides: TGTGCCAGCAGCTTAGGCGGAATAAGGAACACTGAAGCTTTCTTT.

The chain joins TRBV28 to TRBJ1-1, with unresolved D. The germline V and J ends were trimmed by 3 bases and 3 bases, with 11 bases remaining between them. This CDR3 spans 14 amino acids. From germline, CDR1 is MDHEN and CDR2 SYDVKM. The CDR3 bases are TGTGCCAGCAGTTTCCCGGGTGGGGACACTGAAGCTTTCTTT. Protein product: CASSFPGGDTEAFF. Complete variable domain (other parts from reference TRBV28 and TRBJ1-1): DVKVTQSSRYLVKRTGEKVFLECVQDMDHENMFWYRQDPGLGLRLIYFSYDVKMKEKGDIPEGYSVSREKKERFSLILESASTNQTSMYLCASSFPGGDTEAFFGQGTRLTVV.

This chain joins TRBV29-1 and TRBJ1-5, with D possibly being TRBD1 (5 bases). The V gene lost 4 bases and the J gene lost 0 bases, with 13 bases spanning the gap. Germline CDR1 and CDR2: SQVTM and ANQGSEA. The CDR3 consists of 15 residues. The chain's CDR3 is CSVVGHRSSNQPQHF. The CDR3, as DNA: TGCAGCGTTGTGGGTCACAGGTCTAGCAATCAGCCCCAGCATTTT.